A single sample gave rise to the 30 T cell receptor beta chains below, sequenced in a study of early T cells in non-severe SARS-CoV-2 infection (dated by TCRdb to 2020 to 2022). Libraries were prepared through 5' RACE. Sequencing instrument: NextSeq 500. TCRdb itself trimmed the public reads at Q25 with fastp, ran MiXCR and retained productive beta chains. Rows matching on CDR3 protein sequence are summarized as one entry with the most common DNA and genes. Across this sample there are tens of thousands of distinct CDR3 sequences, with 3% to 4% seen only once. In total, the top ten clones hold 9% to 10% of the sample. The sequencing sample was made of whole blood. The receptors come from an adult who was a healthcare worker with PCR-confirmed SARS-CoV-2 infection or an uninfected control (not recorded which).

This clonotype came up a few times. This may come from a read error, since a much larger clone is one base off. The rearrangement joins TRBV6-1 to TRBJ2-3; a possible D gene is TRBD1 (5 bases). Germline V gene sequence: CDR1 MNHNS, CDR2 SASEGT. The CDR3 has 14 residues. CDR3 protein: CASSRTIRTDSQYF. The CDR3 coding sequence is TGTGCCAGCAGTAGGACAATCCGCACAGATTCGCAGTATTTT.

This clonotype was seen ten or more times. V usage is TRBV10-3 and J usage is TRBJ2-1; 9 positions match TRBD2. CDR1 is ENHRY and CDR2 is SYGVKD in the germline V gene. J lost 7 bases, V lost 0 bases, and 4 bases had no gene match. The CDR3 runs 15 residues. The CDR3, as DNA: TGTGCCATCAGTGAGTCGGCTAGCGGGGAAAATGAGCAGTTCTTC. Protein: CAISESASGENEQFF.

This clonotype was recorded at least ten times. The V gene is TRBV11-2, the J gene TRBJ2-7; D not certain. The germline V gene has CDR1 SGHAT and CDR2 FQNNGV. Trimming took off 0 bases at V and 4 bases at J, with 10 bases between the two ends. This CDR3 spans 14 amino acids. DNA of the CDR3: TGTGCCAGCAGCTTAGATCGAAGGGCGTACGAGCAGTACTTC. Encoded protein: CASSLDRRAYEQYF.

This chain uses TRBV6-2 or TRBV6-3 with TRBJ2-4; D ambiguous. V lost 2 bases and J lost 2, with 1 base in between. The CDR3 sequence is 12 residues long. Per the germline V gene, CDR1 is MNHEY and CDR2 is SVGEGT. The CDR3, as DNA: TGTGCCAGCAGTTACCCCAAAAACATTCAGTACTTC. As protein: CASSYPKNIQYF.

This clonotype was counted only a few times. This chain links TRBV20-1 with TRBJ1-1; perhaps TRBD1 as D (5 bases). Trimming took off 6 bases at V and 3 bases at J, with 11 bases between the two ends. CDR3 length equals 12 residues. Germline V gene sequence: CDR1 DFQATT, CDR2 SNEGSKA (reference sequence). This chain's CDR3 is CSATDRDTEAFF. The CDR3 DNA reads as TGCAGTGCCACAGACAGAGACACTGAAGCTTTCTTT.

This clonotype was detected many times. The V and J genes are TRBV7-2 and TRBJ2-7; D remains ambiguous. This CDR3 spans 14 amino acids. Trimming pared 2 bases from V and 6 bases from J, leaving 14 bases between. The V gene's germline CDR1 is SGHTA and CDR2 FQGNSA. CDR3 residues: CASSLFAVFGEQYF. The CDR3 DNA sequence: TGTGCCAGCAGCTTATTCGCGGTTTTCGGCGAGCAGTACTTC.

This clonotype was recorded many times. The CDR3 loop reads CAISEIAGETQYF. The DNA of the CDR3 is TGTGCCATCAGTGAGATCGCGGGAGAGACCCAGTACTTC. This rearrangement joins TRBV10-3 to TRBJ2-5, with a weak D call TRBD2 (5 bases). The CDR3 is 13 amino acids. V dropped 2 bases and J dropped 4 bases, with 8 bases sitting between them. Germline loops: CDR1 ENHRY, CDR2 SYGVKD.

The sample holds many counts of this clonotype. The J gene is TRBJ2-3, the V gene TRBV6-5; D gene uncertain. The CDR3 sequence is 14 residues long. Between the trimmed V and J ends, which lost 6 bases and 4 bases, there was a span of 14 bases. Germline lookup yields CDR1 MNHEY and CDR2 SVGAGI. The CDR3 spells CASSPRPSPDTQYF. For the CDR3, the DNA is TGTGCCAGCAGCCCTCGCCCCTCACCAGATACGCAGTATTTT.

This clonotype has at least ten counts. J is TRBJ2-2 and V is TRBV6-4; TRBD2 agrees at 8 bases. V shed 4 bases and J 5 bases; nucleotides not matched to a gene: 6. Germline V gene lookup returns CDR1 MRHNA and CDR2 SNTAGT. The CDR3 covers 15 residues. The CDR3 reads CASSVEAGVTGELFF. The CDR3 region has the DNA TGTGCCAGCAGTGTGGAAGCGGGAGTAACCGGGGAGCTGTTTTTT.

This clonotype was found many times. V usage is TRBV3-1 and J usage is TRBJ1-1; possibly TRBD1 for D (5 bases). From germline, CDR1 is LGHDT and CDR2 YNNKEL (reference sequence). The length of the CDR3 is 12 residues. Trimming pared 9 bases from V and 4 bases from J, leaving 12 bases between. The DNA of the CDR3 is TGTGCCAGTGCAGGGTTGAGCACTGAAGCTTTCTTT. Translated: CASAGLSTEAFF.

Ten or more counts support this clonotype. The rearrangement links TRBV5-1 to TRBJ2-1, with TRBD1 as a possible D gene (6 bases). The CDR3 length is 12 residues. Germline V gene data show CDR1 as SGHRS and CDR2 as YFSETQ. V lost 5 bases and J 6 bases, leaving 9 bases between the germline ends. The CDR3: CASRGTPNEQFF. DNA for the CDR3: TGCGCCAGCAGGGGGACACCCAATGAGCAGTTCTTC.

This clonotype was recorded at least ten times. This rearrangement joins TRBV20-1 to TRBJ2-1; no clear D. This CDR3 comprises 14 residues. Trimming left V 2 bases short and J 2 bases short, with 10 bases between. Per germline, CDR1 DFQATT and CDR2 SNEGSKA (reference sequence). The CDR3 nucleotides read TGCAGTGCTAGAACGTTTAACGCCTACAATGAGCAGTTCTTC. Translation: CSARTFNAYNEQFF.

This clonotype came up many times. This sequence joins TRBV7-2 and TRBJ2-2; D is undetermined. This CDR3 region has 14 residues. Germline CDR1 is SGHTA and CDR2 is FQGNSA. Trimming cost V 1 base and J 7 bases, with 10 bases left between them. The CDR3 bases are TGTGCCAGCAGCTTAGGGTTTTCGTACGGGGAGCTGTTTTTT. This encodes CASSLGFSYGELFF.

The chain couples TRBV3-1 to TRBJ2-5; D remains ambiguous. Germline lookup yields CDR1 LGHDT and CDR2 YNNKEL (reference sequence). The CDR3 is made up of 14 amino acids. The V and J ends lost 5 bases and 5 bases respectively, with 15 bases between them. The CDR3 sequence is CASSYGSLLETQYF. The CDR3 DNA reads TGTGCCAGCAGCTACGGATCCCTGCTGGAGACCCAGTACTTC.

This clonotype was observed at least ten times. This sequence joins TRBV6-6 and TRBJ2-1, with 7 positions matching TRBD2. Germline CDR1 is MNHNY and CDR2 is SVGAGI (reference sequence). V lost 5 bases to trimming and J lost 0 bases; unmatched junction nucleotides: 4. This CDR3 spans 15 amino acids. In DNA form, the CDR3 reads TGTGCCAGCAGTACCGGACTAGTCTCCTACAATGAGCAGTTCTTC. This codes for CASSTGLVSYNEQFF.

This clonotype was observed many times. V gene TRBV7-2 combines with J gene TRBJ1-1; D is unclear. V was shortened by 5 bases and J by 0 bases, with 10 bases between the two germline ends. Germline V gives CDR1 SGHTA, CDR2 FQGNSA. The CDR3 is made up of 14 amino acids. In DNA, the CDR3 is TGTGCCAGCAGCCCCCGTCGCGTGAACACTGAAGCTTTCTTT. Protein product: CASSPRRVNTEAFF. Drawing the rest from reference TRBV7-2 and TRBJ1-1, the complete variable domain is GAGVSQSPSNKVTEKGKDVELRCDPISGHTALYWYRQSLGQGLEFLIYFQGNSAPDKSGLPSDRFSAERTGGSVSTLTIQRTQQEDSAVYLCASSPRRVNTEAFFGQGTRLTVV.

This clonotype was observed a handful of times. This chain connects TRBV18 to TRBJ2-2; maybe TRBD2 (5 bases). This CDR3 spans 19 amino acids. The V end lost 2 bases, the J end lost 4 bases, and 23 bases lay between the germline ends. CDR1 is KGHSH and CDR2 is LQKENI in the germline V gene. CDR3 nucleotides: TGTGCCAGCTCACCAAACGTACGAGACCCGGACTGGGTCACCGGGGAGCTGTTTTTT. Protein sequence: CASSPNVRDPDWVTGELFF.

This rearrangement joins TRBV5-4 to TRBJ2-3; 7 bases are a match to TRBD2. The CDR3 loop spans 19 amino acids. Germline V gene lookup returns CDR1 SGHNT and CDR2 YYREEE (reference sequence). V lost 1 base to trimming and J lost 2 bases; unmatched junction nucleotides: 16. Here the CDR3 reads CASSLQSHWASGTTDTQYF. For the CDR3, the DNA is TGTGCCAGCAGCTTGCAATCGCATTGGGCTAGCGGCACCACAGATACGCAGTATTTT. The full variable domain, in which reference TRBV5-4 and TRBJ2-3 provide the parts outside the CDR3, is ETGVTQSPTHLIKTRGQQVTLRCSSQSGHNTVSWYQQALGQGPQFIFQYYREEENGRGNFPPRFSGLQFPNYSSELNVNALELDDSALYLCASSLQSHWASGTTDTQYFGPGTRLTVL.

This clonotype was counted ten times or more. The chain links TRBV20-1 to TRBJ1-1, with unresolved D. Looked up from germline, CDR1 is DFQATT and CDR2 is SNEGSKA (reference sequence). Trimming left V 0 bases short and J 5 bases short, with 19 bases between. CDR3 length: 16 residues. The CDR3 region has the DNA TGCAGTGCTAGAGATCGGCCCGGAGAGGGTAAAACTGAAGCTTTCTTT. Translating gives CSARDRPGEGKTEAFF.

This clonotype was seen ten or more times. This chain joins TRBV9 and TRBJ2-1, with TRBD2 as a possible D gene (6 bases). This CDR3 has 15 amino acids. The V and J ends lost 9 bases and 2 bases respectively, with 18 bases between them. Germline loops: CDR1 SGDLS, CDR2 YYNGEE. In DNA form, the CDR3 reads TGTGCCACTCATCTCTTGGCGGGACCCTACAATGAGCAGTTCTTC. It yields the protein CATHLLAGPYNEQFF.

The chain employs TRBV20-1 and TRBJ2-3; TRBD2 might be the D (6 bases). CDR3 length equals 16 residues. From germline, CDR1 is DFQATT and CDR2 SNEGSKA (reference sequence). Trimming removed 5 bases at V and 2 bases at J, with 20 bases between. The CDR3 protein is CSAQRGGSAYTDTQYF. The CDR3 DNA reads TGCAGTGCTCAGAGGGGAGGTAGCGCCTACACAGATACGCAGTATTTT.

The genes are TRBV4-1 and TRBJ2-7, with D possibly matching TRBD2 (5 bases). V was shortened by 1 base and J by 2 bases, with 9 bases between the two germline ends. CDR3 length equals 14 residues. Germline-derived CDR1 and CDR2 are MGHRA and YSYEKL. CDR3 region: CASSQAAAAYEQYV. The CDR3 DNA follows: TGCGCCAGCAGCCAAGCAGCGGCTGCCTACGAGCAGTACGTC.

Many counts were recorded for this clonotype. V and J are TRBV27 and TRBJ2-7; 8 bases align to TRBD2. This CDR3 region has 15 residues. From germline, CDR1 is MNHEY and CDR2 SMNVEV (reference sequence). V dropped 7 bases and J dropped 3; count of bases not matched to a gene: 11. CDR3 nucleotides: TGTGCCAGCAAGGTGGGGACTAGTAGAAGCTACGAGCAGTACTTC. Translated, it gives CASKVGTSRSYEQYF.

This clonotype appeared a few times. The genes are TRBV13 and TRBJ2-3, with 7 bases lining up with TRBD2. Trimming at V came to 5 bases and at J to 6 bases, leaving 11 bases not matched to a gene. The CDR3 extends over 15 amino acids. Looked up from germline, CDR1 is PRHDT and CDR2 is FYEKMQ (reference sequence). The CDR3 sequence: CASSPPSGSPDTQYF. DNA of the CDR3: TGTGCCAGCAGCCCCCCTAGCGGCAGTCCGGATACGCAGTATTTT.

The chain uses TRBV9 and TRBJ2-1, with D perhaps matching TRBD1 or TRBD2 (5 bases each). Trimming took off 0 bases at V and 6 bases at J, with 13 bases between the two ends. The length of the CDR3 is 15 residues. Germline assignment: CDR1 SGDLS and CDR2 YYNGEE. The CDR3 is CASSVVPNGGNEQFF. CDR3 DNA sequence: TGTGCCAGCAGCGTAGTCCCAAATGGGGGCAATGAGCAGTTCTTC.

This clonotype was observed many times. The genes are TRBV3-1 and TRBJ2-7; unclear D gene. This CDR3 is 14 amino acids long. CDR1 LGHDT and CDR2 YNNKEL come from the germline V gene (reference sequence). The ends were cut back, 3 bases at V and 0 bases at J, with 9 bases in the middle. The CDR3 is CASSQGAYSYEQYF. The CDR3 DNA sequence: TGTGCCAGCAGCCAGGGTGCCTACTCCTACGAGCAGTACTTC.

The sample holds many counts of this clonotype. V gene TRBV7-9 combines with J gene TRBJ2-1, with a possible D match to TRBD2 (5 bases). Per germline, CDR1 SEHNR and CDR2 FQNEAQ (reference sequence). The CDR3 has 14 amino acids. V shed 2 bases and J shed 7 bases, with 12 bases lying between them. CDR3 DNA sequence: TGTGCCAGCAGCTTAATGAGCGGAAATAATGAGCAGTTCTTC. Residues: CASSLMSGNNEQFF.

This clonotype was counted at least ten times. The chain carries TRBV28 and TRBJ2-7; 8 nucleotides match TRBD1. The length of the CDR3 is 13 residues. The J segment lost 2 bases and the V segment lost 3 bases, leaving 0 bases of the junction unmatched. The germline gives CDR1 MDHEN, CDR2 SYDVKM. The CDR3: CASSLTGAYEQYF. The CDR3 DNA reads TGTGCCAGCAGTTTGACAGGGGCCTACGAGCAGTACTTC.

A single count supports this clonotype. The chain is built from TRBV16 and TRBJ2-1, with D uncertain. Between the trimmed V and J ends, which lost 1 base and 5 bases, there was a span of 3 bases. Per germline, CDR1 KGHSY and CDR2 FQNENV. CDR3 length equals 12 residues. The DNA of the CDR3 is TGTGCCAGCAGCCAATGGGACAATGAGCAGTTCTTC. Amino acids: CASSQWDNEQFF.

This clonotype has a handful of counts. This chain uses TRBV24-1 with TRBJ2-2; 7 nucleotides align to TRBD1. Germline assignment: CDR1 KGHDR and CDR2 SFDVKD. The CDR3 length is 16 residues. J was trimmed by 5 bases and V by 9 bases; bases with no gene match: 14. The chain's CDR3 is CATSGTATMLTGELFF. For the CDR3, the DNA is TGTGCCACCTCCGGGACAGCGACCATGCTGACCGGGGAGCTGTTTTTT.